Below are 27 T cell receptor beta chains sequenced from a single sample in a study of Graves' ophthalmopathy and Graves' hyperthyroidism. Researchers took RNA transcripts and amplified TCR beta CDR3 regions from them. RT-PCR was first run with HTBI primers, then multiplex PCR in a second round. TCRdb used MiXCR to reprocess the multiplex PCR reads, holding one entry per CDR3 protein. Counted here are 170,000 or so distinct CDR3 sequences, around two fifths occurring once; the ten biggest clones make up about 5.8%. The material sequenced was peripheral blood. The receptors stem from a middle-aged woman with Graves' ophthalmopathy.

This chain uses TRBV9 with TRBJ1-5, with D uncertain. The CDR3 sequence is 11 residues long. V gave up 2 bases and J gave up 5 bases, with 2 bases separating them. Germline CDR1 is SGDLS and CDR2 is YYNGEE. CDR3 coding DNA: TGTGCCAGCAGCGTTGATCAGCCCCAGCATTTT. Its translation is CASSVDQPQHF.

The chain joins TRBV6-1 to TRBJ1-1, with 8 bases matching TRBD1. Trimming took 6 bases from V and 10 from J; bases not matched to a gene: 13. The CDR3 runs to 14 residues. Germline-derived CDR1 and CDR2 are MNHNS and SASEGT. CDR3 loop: CASRPPIGQGAAFF. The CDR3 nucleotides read TGTGCCAGCAGACCGCCAATCGGACAGGGCGCAGCTTTCTTT.

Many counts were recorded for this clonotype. CDR3 protein: CASSLDTPHYGYTF. CDR3 coding DNA: TGTGCCAGCAGTTTAGACACGCCGCACTATGGCTACACCTTC. The chain is built from TRBV28 and TRBJ1-2; D uncertain. Trimming left V 2 bases short and J 3 bases short, with 10 bases between. Germline-derived CDR1 and CDR2 are MDHEN and SYDVKM. The CDR3 totals 14 residues.

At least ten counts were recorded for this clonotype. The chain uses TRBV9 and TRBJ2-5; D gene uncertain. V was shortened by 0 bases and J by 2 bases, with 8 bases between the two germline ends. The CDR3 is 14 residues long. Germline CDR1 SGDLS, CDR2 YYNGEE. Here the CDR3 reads CASSVGAKQETQYF. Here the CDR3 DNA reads TGTGCCAGCAGCGTAGGGGCAAAACAAGAGACCCAGTACTTC.

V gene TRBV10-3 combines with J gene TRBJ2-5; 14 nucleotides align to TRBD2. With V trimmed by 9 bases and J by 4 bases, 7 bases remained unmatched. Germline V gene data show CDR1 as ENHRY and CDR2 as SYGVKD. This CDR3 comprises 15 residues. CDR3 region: CAMRSGTSGRETQYF. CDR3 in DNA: TGTGCCATGCGCTCCGGGACTAGCGGGAGAGAGACCCAGTACTTC.

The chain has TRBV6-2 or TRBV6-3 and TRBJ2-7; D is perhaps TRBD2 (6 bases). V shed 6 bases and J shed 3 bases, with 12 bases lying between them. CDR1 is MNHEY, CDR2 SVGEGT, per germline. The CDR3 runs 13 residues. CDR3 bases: TGTGCCAGCAGACGGGACTTCAGCTACGAGCAGTACTTC. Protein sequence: CASRRDFSYEQYF.

This CDR3 is CAISAQSYEQYF. CDR3 nucleotide sequence: TGTGCCATCAGTGCACAGTCCTACGAGCAGTACTTC. The V and J genes are TRBV10-3 and TRBJ2-7, with no clear D. The V gene lost 4 bases and the J gene lost 1 base, with 5 bases spanning the gap. This CDR3 comprises 12 residues. Germline CDR1 is ENHRY and CDR2 is SYGVKD.

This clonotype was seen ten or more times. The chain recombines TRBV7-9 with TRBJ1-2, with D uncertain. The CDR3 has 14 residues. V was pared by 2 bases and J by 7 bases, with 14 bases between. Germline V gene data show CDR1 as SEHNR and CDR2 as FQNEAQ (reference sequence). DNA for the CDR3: TGTGCCAGCAGCTTAAGCCAGACCATACGTGGCTACACCTTC. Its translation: CASSLSQTIRGYTF.

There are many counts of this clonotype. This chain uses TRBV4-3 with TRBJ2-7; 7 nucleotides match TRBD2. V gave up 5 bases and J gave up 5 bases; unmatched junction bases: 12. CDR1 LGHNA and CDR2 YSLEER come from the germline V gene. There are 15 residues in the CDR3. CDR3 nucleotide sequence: TGCGCCAGCAGCTCCAAGATGGGGGAGGGCAACGAGCAGTACTTC. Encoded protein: CASSSKMGEGNEQYF.

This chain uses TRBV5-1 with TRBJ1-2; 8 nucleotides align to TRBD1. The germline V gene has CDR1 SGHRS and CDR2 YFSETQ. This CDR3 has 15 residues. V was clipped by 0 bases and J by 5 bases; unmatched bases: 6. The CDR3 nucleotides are TGCGCCAGCAGCTTGGGACAGGGGAAGTGGTATGGCTACACCTTC. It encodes CASSLGQGKWYGYTF.

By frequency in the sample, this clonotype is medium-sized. The CDR3 DNA follows: TGTGCCAGCAGTGGACTGCCGAACACTGAAGCTTTCTTT. It specifies CASSGLPNTEAFF. The rearrangement joins TRBV6-2 or TRBV6-3 to TRBJ1-1; D gene uncertain. The CDR3 has 13 amino acids. Between the trimmed V and J ends, which lost 5 bases and 1 base, there was a span of 8 bases. CDR1 is MNHEY and CDR2 is SVGEGT in the germline V gene.

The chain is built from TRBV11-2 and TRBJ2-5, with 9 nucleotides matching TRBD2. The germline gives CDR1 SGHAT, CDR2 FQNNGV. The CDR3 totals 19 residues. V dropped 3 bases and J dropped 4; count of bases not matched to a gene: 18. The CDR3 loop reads CASSFRHPAAGGLIETQYF. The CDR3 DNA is TGTGCCAGCAGCTTCCGCCACCCCGCAGCGGGGGGCCTAATAGAGACCCAGTACTTC.

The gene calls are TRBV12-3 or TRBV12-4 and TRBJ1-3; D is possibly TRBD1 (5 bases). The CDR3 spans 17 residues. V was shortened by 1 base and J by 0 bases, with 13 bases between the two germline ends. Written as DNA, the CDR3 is TGTGCCAGCAGTTTAGAGGGGCGCTTAAGCTCTGGAAACACCATATATTTT. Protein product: CASSLEGRLSSGNTIYF.

The CDR3 sequence: CASILNREAFF. The CDR3 DNA is TGTGCCAGCATCCTAAACAGAGAAGCTTTCTTT. V usage is TRBV6-2 or TRBV6-3 and J usage is TRBJ1-1; D uncertain. The CDR3 is made up of 11 amino acids. Trimming stripped 7 bases from V and 8 bases from J, with 11 bases between. Germline CDR1 is MNHEY and CDR2 is SVGEGT.

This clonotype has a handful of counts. For the CDR3, the DNA is TGTGCCAGCAGCGAGACTAGCGGGGGCCACTACGAGCAGTACTTC. Its protein is CASSETSGGHYEQYF. This sequence joins TRBV7-2 and TRBJ2-7; TRBD2 matches 12 bases. The CDR3 has 15 amino acids. Germline V lookup: CDR1 SGHTA, CDR2 FQGNSA. The V and J ends lost 5 bases and 3 bases, in that order; junction bases with no gene match: 5.

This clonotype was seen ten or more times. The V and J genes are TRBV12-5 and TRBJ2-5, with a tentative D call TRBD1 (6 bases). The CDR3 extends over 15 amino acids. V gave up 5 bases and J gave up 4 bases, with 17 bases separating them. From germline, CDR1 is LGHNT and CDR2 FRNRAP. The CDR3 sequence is CASGPGTTKGETQYF. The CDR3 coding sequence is TGTGCTAGTGGTCCCGGGACAACAAAAGGAGAGACCCAGTACTTC. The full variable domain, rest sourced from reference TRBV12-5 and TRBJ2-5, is DARVTQTPRHKVTEMGQEVTMRCQPILGHNTVFWYRQTMMQGLELLAYFRNRAPLDDSGMPKDRFSAEMPDATLATLKIQPSEPRDSAVYFCASGPGTTKGETQYFGPGTRLLVL.

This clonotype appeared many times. In DNA form, the CDR3 reads TGCGCCAGCAGCCCAGGGACGTACGAGCAGTACTTC. Protein sequence: CASSPGTYEQYF. The chain combines TRBV5-1 with TRBJ2-7; D tentatively reads TRBD1 or TRBD2 (5 bases each). The CDR3 spans 12 residues. V gave up 4 bases and J gave up 4 bases, with 9 bases separating them. The germline gives CDR1 SGHRS, CDR2 YFSETQ.

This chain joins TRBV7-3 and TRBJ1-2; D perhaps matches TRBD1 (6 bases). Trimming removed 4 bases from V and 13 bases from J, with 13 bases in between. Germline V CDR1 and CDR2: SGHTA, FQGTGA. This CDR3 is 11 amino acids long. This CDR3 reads CASSSQGTFTF. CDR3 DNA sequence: TGTGCCAGCAGCTCACAGGGAACTTTCACCTTC. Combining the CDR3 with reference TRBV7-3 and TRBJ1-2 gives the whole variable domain GAGVSQTPSNKVTEKGKYVELRCDPISGHTALYWYRQSLGQGPEFLIYFQGTGAADDSGLPNDRFFAVRPEGSVSTLKIQRTERGDSAVYLCASSSQGTFTFGSGTRLTVV.

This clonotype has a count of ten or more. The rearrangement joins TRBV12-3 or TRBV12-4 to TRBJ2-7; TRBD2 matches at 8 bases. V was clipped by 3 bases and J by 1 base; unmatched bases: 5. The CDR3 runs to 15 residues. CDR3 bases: TGTGCCAGCAGTTTCGGGGTAGCGGGGTCCTACGAGCAGTACTTC. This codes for CASSFGVAGSYEQYF.

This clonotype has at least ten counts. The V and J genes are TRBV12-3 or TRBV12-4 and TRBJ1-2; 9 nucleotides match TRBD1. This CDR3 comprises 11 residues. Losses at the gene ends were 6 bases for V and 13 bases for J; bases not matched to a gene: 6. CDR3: CASRGDRATTF. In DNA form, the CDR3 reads TGTGCCAGCAGAGGGGACAGGGCGACCACCTTC.

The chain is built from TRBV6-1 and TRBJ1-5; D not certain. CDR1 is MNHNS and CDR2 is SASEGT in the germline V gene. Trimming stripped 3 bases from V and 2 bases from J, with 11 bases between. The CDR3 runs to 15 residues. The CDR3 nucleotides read TGTGCCAGCAGTGATTGGGGTGCGGGCAATCAGCCCCAGCATTTT. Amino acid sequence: CASSDWGAGNQPQHF.

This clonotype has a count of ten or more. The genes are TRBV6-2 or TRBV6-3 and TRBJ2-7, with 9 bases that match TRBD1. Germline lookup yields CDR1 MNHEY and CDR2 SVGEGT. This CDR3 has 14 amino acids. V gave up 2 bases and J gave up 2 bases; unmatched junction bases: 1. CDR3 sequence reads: CASSYGTGPYEQYF. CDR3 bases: TGTGCCAGCAGTTACGGGACAGGGCCCTACGAGCAGTACTTC.

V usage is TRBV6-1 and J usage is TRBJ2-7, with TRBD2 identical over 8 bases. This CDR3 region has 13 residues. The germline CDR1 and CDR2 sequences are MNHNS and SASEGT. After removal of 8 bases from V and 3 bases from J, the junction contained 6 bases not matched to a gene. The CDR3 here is CASFLAGFYEQYF. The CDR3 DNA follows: TGTGCCAGCTTTTTAGCGGGGTTCTACGAGCAGTACTTC.

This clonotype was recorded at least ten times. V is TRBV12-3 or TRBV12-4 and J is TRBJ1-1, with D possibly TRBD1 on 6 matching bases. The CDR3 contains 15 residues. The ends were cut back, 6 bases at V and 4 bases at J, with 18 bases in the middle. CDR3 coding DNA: TGTGCCAGCAGCCGCAGCCCTACAGGGATCACTGAAGCTTTCTTT. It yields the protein CASSRSPTGITEAFF.

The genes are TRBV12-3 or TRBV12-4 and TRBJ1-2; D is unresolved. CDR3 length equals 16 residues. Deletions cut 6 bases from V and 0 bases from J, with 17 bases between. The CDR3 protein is CASSPRVGPANYGYTF. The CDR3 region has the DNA TGTGCCAGCAGCCCCCGGGTTGGCCCAGCTAACTATGGCTACACCTTC.

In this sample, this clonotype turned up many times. CDR3 nucleotide sequence: TGCGCCAGCAGCCCGCACCAGGGGGTTCGGACTGAAGCTTTCTTT. Protein product: CASSPHQGVRTEAFF. The rearrangement joins TRBV5-1 to TRBJ1-1; 7 nucleotides align to TRBD1. This CDR3 is 15 amino acids long. J was trimmed by 5 bases and V by 4 bases; bases with no gene match: 11. Germline V gene sequence: CDR1 SGHRS, CDR2 YFSETQ.

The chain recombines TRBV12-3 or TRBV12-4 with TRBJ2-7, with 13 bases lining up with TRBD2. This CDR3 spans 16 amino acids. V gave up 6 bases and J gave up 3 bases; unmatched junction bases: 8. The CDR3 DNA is TGTGCCAGCAGCCCCGGGACTAGCGGGGCCAACTACGAGCAGTACTTC. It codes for CASSPGTSGANYEQYF.